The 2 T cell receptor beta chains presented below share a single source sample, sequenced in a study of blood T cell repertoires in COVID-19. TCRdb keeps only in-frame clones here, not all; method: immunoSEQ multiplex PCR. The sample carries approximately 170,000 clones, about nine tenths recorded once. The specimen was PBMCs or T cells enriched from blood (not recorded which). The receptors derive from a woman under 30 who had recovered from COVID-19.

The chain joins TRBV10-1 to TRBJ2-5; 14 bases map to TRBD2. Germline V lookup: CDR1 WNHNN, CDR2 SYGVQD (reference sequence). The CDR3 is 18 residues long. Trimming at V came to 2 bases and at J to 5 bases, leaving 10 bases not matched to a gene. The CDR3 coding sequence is TGCGCCAGCAGTGAGATGGGGACTAGCGGGAGAATGGTGGAGACCCAGTACTTC. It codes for CASSEMGTSGRMVETQYF.

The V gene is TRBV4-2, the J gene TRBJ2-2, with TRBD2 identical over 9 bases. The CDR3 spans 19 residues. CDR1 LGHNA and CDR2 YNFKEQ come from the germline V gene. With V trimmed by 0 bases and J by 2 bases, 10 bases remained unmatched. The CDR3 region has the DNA TGTGCCAGCAGCCAAGAGAGTTTCGGAGCGGGAGGTAACACCGGGGAGCTGTTTTTT. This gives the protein CASSQESFGAGGNTGELFF.